The present T cell receptor (beta chain) was sequenced within a study of CXCR3-negative and CXCR3-positive naive CD8 T cells. Study-wide context: The study obtained 130 million to 150 million TRB reads, about 1.5 +/- 0.3 million per library. The study, taken as a whole, reports: TRB CDR3s were more hydrophobic in CXCR3-positive than in CXCR3-negative naive cells.

Looked up from germline, CDR1 is MNHEY and CDR2 is SVGEGT. CDR3 length equals 13 residues. In preparing the TRB cDNA libraries, 5' RACE with UMI labels was used. TCRdb reprocessed the 5' RACE reads, with one entry per CDR3 protein and no DNA. The repertoire shows more than 65,000 distinct CDR3 sequences; the top ten hold approximately 1.5%. Definition of naive CD8+ T cells rested on a CD45RO-CCR7+CD27+CD95- profile. As regards this clonotype: Antigen: not known.

The receptor was isolated from a human donor in good health. Some clones in this sample may be carry-over from other donors' samples. J is TRBJ2-7 and V is TRBV6-2 or TRBV6-3; TCRdb picks TRBD1, but there is no DNA to check that call. Sequenced sample: naive CXCR3- CD8+ T cells from blood. Subset of the sample: CD45RO-CCR7+CD27+CD95- naive CD8+ T cells lacking CXCR3 (TNR3-). The CDR3 sequence is CASSYIGDYEQYF.